Following are 27 T cell receptor beta chains from one sample sequenced in a study of early stage breast cancer tumors. Generated by immunoSEQ multiplex PCR, the TCRdb table keeps only in-frame clones and is missing some. The repertoire holds 5,000 or so clones, approximately 70% seen once, with around 15% in the top ten. The sample taken for sequencing was normal breast tissue next to the tumor. The origin of the receptors is a person in their sixties or seventies with breast cancer.

This clone is large in the sample. The rearrangement links TRBV7-9 to TRBJ2-5; D is ambiguous. V was clipped by 5 bases and J by 1 base, with 14 bases between them. The germline CDR1 and CDR2 sequences are SEHNR and FQNEAQ (reference sequence). The CDR3 length is 15 residues. The CDR3 sequence: CASSAREDRQETQYF. CDR3 DNA sequence: TGTGCCAGCAGCGCTCGCGAGGACCGCCAAGAGACCCAGTACTTC.

The CDR3 loop is CASSRRSSYNEQFF. The CDR3, as DNA: TGTGCCAGCAGCCGAAGGAGCTCCTACAATGAGCAGTTCTTC. V and J are TRBV6-6 and TRBJ2-1, with no clear D. V was trimmed by 6 bases and J by 0 bases, leaving 9 bases between them. The CDR3 runs 14 residues. Germline CDR1 is MNHNY and CDR2 is SVGAGI (reference sequence).

About this clone: Other nucleotide sequences from this sample produce the same CDR3. The gene calls are TRBV5-1 and TRBJ2-5, with a possible D match to TRBD1 (6 bases). Per the germline V gene, CDR1 is SGHRS and CDR2 is YFSETQ. V was cut by 0 bases and J by 2 bases, with 11 bases left in between. The CDR3 length is 15 residues. The CDR3 region is CASSLGGPMQETQYF. The CDR3 coding sequence is TGCGCCAGCAGCTTGGGGGGGCCTATGCAAGAGACCCAGTACTTC.

CDR3 nucleotides: TGTGCCAGCAGTCGGTATTCTTCTGGAAACACCATATATTTT. Translated, it gives CASSRYSSGNTIYF. The chain is built from TRBV28 and TRBJ1-3; D ambiguous. CDR1 and CDR2 from the germline V gene are MDHEN and SYDVKM. The CDR3 is 14 residues long. V shed 5 bases and J shed 1 base, with 9 bases lying between them.

The chain carries TRBV18 and TRBJ2-7; TRBD1 matches at 9 bases. Trimming at V came to 3 bases and at J to 2 bases, leaving 8 bases not matched to a gene. Germline V gene lookup returns CDR1 KGHSH and CDR2 LQKENI. This CDR3 comprises 16 residues. CDR3 loop: CASSPRDRGVTYEQYF. In DNA, the CDR3 is TGTGCCAGCTCACCCCGAGACAGGGGGGTTACCTACGAGCAGTACTTC.

The chain uses TRBV7-9 and TRBJ2-7; D unresolved. The V and J ends lost 5 bases and 2 bases respectively, with 7 bases between them. Germline V gene sequence: CDR1 SEHNR, CDR2 FQNEAQ (reference sequence). This CDR3 region has 12 residues. The CDR3 region is CASSKVPYEQYF. DNA of the CDR3: TGTGCCAGCAGCAAAGTCCCCTACGAGCAGTACTTC.

Only a few counts were recorded for this clone. CDR3 in DNA: TGTGCCATCAGCAGGACAGAGGCCGGGGAGCTGTTTTTT. As protein: CAISRTEAGELFF. The rearrangement links TRBV10-3 to TRBJ2-2, with D possibly being TRBD1 (6 bases). V shed 6 bases and J shed 6 bases, with 11 bases lying between them. The CDR3 has 13 residues. The germline CDR1 and CDR2 sequences are ENHRY and SYGVKD.

The chain joins TRBV5-1 to TRBJ2-2, with 10 bases matching TRBD1. CDR3 size: 17 residues. V was pared by 3 bases and J by 7 bases, with 12 bases of the junction left unmatched. CDR1 is SGHRS and CDR2 is YFSETQ in the germline V gene. The chain's CDR3 is CASSYSIGTGVGGELFF. CDR3 in DNA: TGCGCCAGCAGCTACTCGATCGGGACAGGGGTTGGCGGGGAGCTGTTTTTT.

The V gene is TRBV6-6, the J gene TRBJ1-6; D is ambiguous. V lost 6 bases and J lost 4, with 7 bases in between. Germline lookup yields CDR1 MNHNY and CDR2 SVGAGI (reference sequence). The CDR3 is 13 residues long. CDR3 nucleotide sequence: TGTGCCAGCAGAGCAGAGTATAATTCACCCCTCCACTTT. This encodes CASRAEYNSPLHF.

This clone was seen only a few times. The rearrangement uses TRBV28 and TRBJ2-5; D might be TRBD1 (6 bases). Trimming stripped 4 bases from V and 7 bases from J, with 10 bases between. Germline CDR1 is MDHEN and CDR2 is SYDVKM. CDR3 length: 12 amino acids. CDR3 residues: CASSSGDATQYF. DNA for the CDR3: TGTGCCAGCAGTTCAGGGGATGCGACCCAGTACTTC.

This clone has only one observation. The rearrangement joins TRBV5-1 to TRBJ1-1; 7 bases align to TRBD1. Trimming removed 5 bases from V and 5 bases from J; junction bases left unmatched: 6. This CDR3 region has 13 residues. Germline V gene data show CDR1 as SGHRS and CDR2 as YFSETQ. The CDR3 is CASSAGGGTEAFF. The CDR3 DNA is TGCGCCAGCAGTGCAGGGGGGGGGACTGAAGCTTTCTTT.

This chain uses TRBV2 with TRBJ1-4, with 8 bases that match TRBD1. Germline CDR1 reads SNHLY; CDR2 reads FYNNEI. Trimming took 5 bases from V and 4 from J; bases not matched to a gene: 6. The length of the CDR3 is 15 residues. The CDR3 region is CASSPGGDGNEKLFF. As DNA, the CDR3 is TGTGCCAGCAGTCCAGGGGGCGATGGTAATGAAAAACTGTTTTTT.

This clone has a handful of counts. The chain uses TRBV10-1 and TRBJ2-7; D unresolved. The CDR3 has 13 amino acids. Germline V gives CDR1 WNHNN, CDR2 SYGVQD (reference sequence). V dropped 0 bases and J dropped 6 bases, with 9 bases sitting between them. The CDR3 loop is CASSESSGAEQYF. CDR3 coding DNA: TGCGCCAGCAGTGAGTCATCGGGCGCCGAGCAGTACTTC.

The rearrangement links TRBV14 to TRBJ2-3; D call uncertain. Germline V CDR1 and CDR2: SGHDN, FVKESK. The ends were cut back, 1 base at V and 1 base at J, with 6 bases in the middle. This CDR3 contains 14 residues. The CDR3 protein is CASSQAFRTDTQYF. In DNA, the CDR3 is TGTGCCAGCAGCCAAGCATTTCGCACAGATACGCAGTATTTT.

This chain joins TRBV5-1 and TRBJ2-1; 13 nucleotides agree with TRBD2. J lost 9 bases, V lost 3 bases, and 6 bases had no gene match. The CDR3 loop spans 15 amino acids. CDR1 and CDR2 from the germline V gene are SGHRS and YFSETQ. The CDR3 protein is CASSYGLAGVGEQFF. The CDR3 DNA sequence: TGCGCCAGCAGCTACGGACTAGCGGGAGTCGGTGAGCAGTTCTTC.

V is TRBV7-8 and J is TRBJ2-7; 10 bases line up with TRBD1. V lost 6 bases and J lost 11; bases outside the gene matches: 16. CDR1 and CDR2 from the germline V gene are SGHVS and FQNEAQ. The CDR3 sequence is 15 residues long. The CDR3 here is CASRGGDRGLQGEYF. The CDR3 DNA reads TGTGCCAGCAGGGGGGGGGACAGGGGCTTACAAGGGGAGTACTTC. Full variable domain (missing parts from reference TRBV7-8 and TRBJ2-7): GAGVSQSPRYKVAKRGQDVALRCDPISGHVSLFWYQQALGQGPEFLTYFQNEAQLDKSGLPSDRFFAERPEGSVSTLKIQRTQQEDSAVYLCASRGGDRGLQGEYFGPGTRLTVT.

This chain connects TRBV2 to TRBJ2-3; 12 bases fit TRBD2. This CDR3 is 16 amino acids long. CDR1 and CDR2 from the germline V gene are SNHLY and FYNNEI. Unmatched junction bases numbered 6, after V lost 6 bases and J lost 2 bases. The DNA of the CDR3 is TGTGCCAGCAGACCCGGGACTAGCGGGTACACAGATACGCAGTATTTT. Translation gives CASRPGTSGYTDTQYF. Using reference TRBV2 and TRBJ2-3 for the parts outside the CDR3, the full variable domain is EPEVTQTPSHQVTQMGQEVILRCVPISNHLYFYWYRQILGQKVEFLVSFYNNEISEKSEIFDDQFSVERPDGSNFTLKIRSTKLEDSAMYFCASRPGTSGYTDTQYFGPGTRLTVL.

In DNA form, the CDR3 reads TGTGCCAGCAGTTTGGCTAGCGGGGGGGCCGGGGAGCTGTTTTTT. Its translation is CASSLASGGAGELFF. The rearrangement uses TRBV27 and TRBJ2-2; 12 nucleotides match TRBD2. The CDR3 sequence is 15 residues long. V lost 3 bases to trimming and J lost 6 bases; unmatched junction nucleotides: 2. The germline V gene encodes CDR1 MNHEY and CDR2 SMNVEV (reference sequence).

This chain uses TRBV19 with TRBJ2-3, with D perhaps given as TRBD1 or TRBD2 (5 bases each). The length of the CDR3 is 16 residues. Trimming cost V 5 bases and J 3 bases, with 18 bases left between them. Germline CDR1 LNHDA, CDR2 SQIVND (reference sequence). This chain's CDR3 is CASSGDGAPQTDTQYF. For the CDR3, the DNA is TGTGCCAGTAGTGGGGACGGGGCTCCCCAAACAGATACGCAGTATTTT.

This clone was seen a few times. CDR3 protein: CASSFHETQYF. In DNA, the CDR3 is TGTGCCAGCAGCTTTCACGAGACCCAGTACTTC. V usage is TRBV5-4 and J usage is TRBJ2-5; no clear D. From germline, CDR1 is SGHNT and CDR2 YYREEE (reference sequence). Trimming removed 2 bases at V and 5 bases at J, with 4 bases between. This CDR3 region has 11 residues.

J is TRBJ1-6 and V is TRBV19; 7 bases are a match to TRBD1. CDR1 and CDR2 from the germline V gene are LNHDA and SQIVND (reference sequence). After removal of 7 bases from V and 4 bases from J, the junction contained 7 bases not matched to a gene. The CDR3 spans 15 residues. CDR3 DNA: TGTGCCAGTACCATAGACAGGGCTTATAATTCACCCCTCCACTTT. It translates to CASTIDRAYNSPLHF.

The chain couples TRBV5-1 to TRBJ2-1, with 11 bases aligning to TRBD2. Trimming cost V 1 base and J 4 bases; bases outside gene matches: 4. Germline CDR1 SGHRS, CDR2 YFSETQ. The CDR3 covers 16 residues. The CDR3 loop is CASSLPTSGSYNEQFF. The CDR3 bases are TGCGCCAGCAGCTTGCCCACTAGCGGGAGTTACAATGAGCAGTTCTTC.

The chain combines TRBV28 with TRBJ2-1, with 10 bases matching TRBD1. CDR1 and CDR2 from the germline V gene are MDHEN and SYDVKM. V lost 3 bases and J lost 5; bases outside the gene matches: 7. The CDR3 has 16 amino acids. CDR3: CASSLGTDRGNNEQFF. CDR3 DNA: TGTGCCAGCAGTTTGGGAACGGACAGGGGGAACAATGAGCAGTTCTTC.

The chain is built from TRBV19 and TRBJ1-1; 9 bases fit TRBD1. The CDR3 totals 17 residues. Germline loops: CDR1 LNHDA, CDR2 SQIVND (reference sequence). V was clipped by 4 bases and J by 5 bases; unmatched bases: 14. The CDR3 DNA reads as TGTGCCAGTAGTAGTGCAGGCATCGGACAGGGGAGGACTGAAGCTTTCTTT. Protein: CASSSAGIGQGRTEAFF.

On this clone itself: The same CDR3 can be traced to other DNA sequences in this sample. The chain couples TRBV6-5 to TRBJ1-1; TRBD1 is a possible D gene (5 bases). The CDR3 consists of 15 residues. The V gene lost 6 bases and the J gene lost 1 base, with 15 bases spanning the gap. CDR1 is MNHEY and CDR2 is SVGAGI in the germline V gene. The CDR3 loop reads CASRPSGQANTEAFF. CDR3 nucleotide sequence: TGTGCCAGCAGGCCCTCTGGACAAGCGAACACTGAAGCTTTCTTT.

This clone was seen a handful of times. This sequence joins TRBV5-1 and TRBJ1-1; 11 bases are a match to TRBD1. The CDR3 sequence is 18 residues long. V was clipped by 2 bases and J by 5 bases; unmatched bases: 14. The V gene's germline CDR1 is SGHRS and CDR2 YFSETQ. CDR3 sequence reads: CASSFWTGGLAQTTEAFF. The CDR3 coding sequence is TGCGCCAGCAGCTTCTGGACAGGGGGCCTCGCTCAAACGACTGAAGCTTTCTTT.

In DNA, the CDR3 is TGTGCCAGCAGCCCATACAGGCGCTCCTATAATTCACCCCTCCACTTT. This encodes CASSPYRRSYNSPLHF. The chain employs TRBV5-4 and TRBJ1-6, with a possible D match to TRBD1 (5 bases). The CDR3 sequence is 16 residues long. Per germline, CDR1 SGHNT and CDR2 YYREEE (reference sequence). V shed 4 bases and J shed 0 bases, with 11 bases lying between them.